This T cell receptor (beta chain) emerged from a study of shared clonotypes between healthy human individuals. General study results and limits: Only blood was sampled; tissue repertoires likely differ. Only a few donors were included, so the genetic and exposure-history diversity represented was limited. Naive subsets, compared against memory subsets, generally had larger estimated richness values.

The germline CDR1 and CDR2 sequences are SGHDN and FVKESK. This CDR3 comprises 15 residues. V shed 4 bases, J shed 2 bases, and the junction held 5 bases outside the gene matches. Concerning this clone: No antigen is known for it.

Deep-level assay runs were performed. Libraries were prepared by immunoSEQ multiplex PCR; TCRdb keeps only in-frame clonotypes and omits some of them. The profile shows about 800,000 clones, about 96% of them singletons. Cells designated naive CD8 were CD45RO-negative and were positively selected for CCR7, with terminally differentiated effector memory CD45RA+ cells excluded. The receptor's source is a man aged 25-45 years in good health. This chain joins TRBV14 and TRBJ2-1; 7 positions match TRBD2. Input material: naive CD8+ T cells sorted from blood. CDR3 in DNA: TGTGCCAGCAGCCCCTTCGCGGGAGCCTACAATGAGCAGTTCTTC. This sequence encodes CASSPFAGAYNEQFF.